This T cell receptor (beta chain) originates from a study of blood T cell repertoires in COVID-19. As for the study in general: Collection of acute and convalescent COVID-19 samples took place in the United States, Italy and Spain.

Authors' methods: The authors estimated nucleated cell counts from reference gene primer amplification. Here immunoSEQ multiplex PCR was the method, and the copy in TCRdb shows in-frame clones only, minus some. V, J and clone size were drawn from that table, and D and trimming were deduced from the DNA. Found here are 130,000 or so clones, more than 65% of them singletons; the top ten hold 2% to 2.5%. Source material: peripheral blood. The sequence was collected from a woman in her 70s with acute or convalescent COVID-19.

The CDR3 DNA reads TGTGCCAGCAGCATTCTGACAGGGGGAAACTATGGCTACACCTTC. Its translation is CASSILTGGNYGYTF. This rearrangement joins TRBV7-9 to TRBJ1-2, with 9 bases identical to TRBD1. Germline V gives CDR1 SEHNR, CDR2 FQNEAQ (reference sequence). The CDR3 has 15 residues. Trimming at V came to 5 bases and at J to 2 bases, leaving 6 bases not matched to a gene.